This T cell receptor beta chain was obtained from a study of shared clonotypes between healthy human individuals. Whole-study results and caveats: It was only blood that was sampled, and tissue repertoires likely differ.

TCRdb's copy holds only in-frame clones and misses some; the assay was immunoSEQ multiplex PCR. The profile shows roughly 2.1 million clones, about 93% of them singletons. Details on this clone: The antigen remains undetermined.

The naive CD8 fraction comprised CD45RO-negative cells positively selected for CCR7 and excluded terminally differentiated effector memory CD45RA+ cells. Recent acute infections and vaccinations were absent in the healthy HIV-negative adult donors. The sequence came from a man between 18 and 35 years old in good health. Some clones in this sample may be carry-over from other donors' samples. The sample consisted of naive CD8+ T cells from PBMCs.

The CDR3 nucleotides are TGTGCCAGCAGCCTTCACAGGGGGGTAGAGACCCAGTACTTC. It yields the protein CASSLHRGVETQYF. V usage is TRBV14 and J usage is TRBJ2-5; 8 bases line up with TRBD1. Germline-derived CDR1 and CDR2 are SGHDN and FVKESK. V dropped 4 bases and J dropped 4; count of bases not matched to a gene: 5. The CDR3 has 14 amino acids. The entire variable domain, with the rest obtained from reference TRBV14 and TRBJ2-5, is as follows: EAGVTQFPSHSVIEKGQTVTLRCDPISGHDNLYWYRRVMGKEIKFLLHFVKESKQDESGMPNNRFLAERTGGTYSTLKVQPAELEDSGVYFCASSLHRGVETQYFGPGTRLLVL.